This TCR beta chain was identified in a study of T cells after yellow fever vaccination. MiXCR was run by TCRdb on the 5' RACE reads, yielding one entry per CDR3 protein. The repertoire holds about 210,000 distinct CDR3 sequences, around 3.1% seen once, with less than 3.5% in the top ten. This CDR3 spans 14 amino acids. Trimming removed 3 bases at V and 4 bases at J, with 10 bases between. Germline V gene data show CDR1 as MNHNS and CDR2 as SASEGT. This clonotype was picked up many times. The receptor comes from a young man who received the YFV17D yellow fever vaccine. The chain has TRBV6-1 and TRBJ1-5; no firm D call. The sample was CD4+ T cells sorted from PBMCs, taken 10 days after the yellow fever booster vaccination. The CDR3 here is CASSEQQQNQPQHF. CDR3 in DNA: TGTGCCAGCAGTGAGCAACAACAGAATCAGCCCCAGCATTTT.